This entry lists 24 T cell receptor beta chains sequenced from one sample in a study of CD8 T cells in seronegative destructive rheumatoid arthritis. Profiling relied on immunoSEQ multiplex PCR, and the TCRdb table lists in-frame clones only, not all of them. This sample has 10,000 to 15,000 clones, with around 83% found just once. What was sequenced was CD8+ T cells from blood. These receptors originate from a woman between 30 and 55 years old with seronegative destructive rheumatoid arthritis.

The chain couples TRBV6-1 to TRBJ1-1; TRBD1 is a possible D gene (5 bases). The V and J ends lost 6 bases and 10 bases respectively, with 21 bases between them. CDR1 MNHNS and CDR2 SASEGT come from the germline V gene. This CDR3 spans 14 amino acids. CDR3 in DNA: TGTGCCAGCAGAAACAAGCCGGGACTCGATGGAGCTTTCTTT. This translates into CASRNKPGLDGAFF.

In DNA, the CDR3 is TGTGCCAGCAGCTTGGGCCAGTCCCATCAGCCCCAGCATTTT. It yields the protein CASSLGQSHQPQHF. The rearrangement uses TRBV7-9 and TRBJ1-5; D gene unclear. The CDR3 sequence is 14 residues long. Germline V lookup: CDR1 SEHNR, CDR2 FQNEAQ (reference sequence). The V end was cut by 3 bases, the J end by 5 bases, with 11 bases between.

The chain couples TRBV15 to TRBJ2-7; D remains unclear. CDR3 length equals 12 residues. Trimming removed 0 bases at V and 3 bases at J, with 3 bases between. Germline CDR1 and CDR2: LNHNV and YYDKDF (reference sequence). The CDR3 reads CATSRDNYEQYF. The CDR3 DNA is TGTGCCACCAGCAGAGATAACTACGAGCAGTACTTC.

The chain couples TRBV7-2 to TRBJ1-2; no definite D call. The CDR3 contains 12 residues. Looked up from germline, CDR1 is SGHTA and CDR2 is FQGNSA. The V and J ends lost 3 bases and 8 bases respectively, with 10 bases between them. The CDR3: CASSLAPSGYTF. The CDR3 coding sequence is TGTGCCAGCAGCTTGGCACCGTCCGGCTACACCTTC. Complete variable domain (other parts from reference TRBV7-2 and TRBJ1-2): GAGVSQSPSNKVTEKGKDVELRCDPISGHTALYWYRQSLGQGLEFLIYFQGNSAPDKSGLPSDRFSAERTGGSVSTLTIQRTQQEDSAVYLCASSLAPSGYTFGSGTRLTVV.

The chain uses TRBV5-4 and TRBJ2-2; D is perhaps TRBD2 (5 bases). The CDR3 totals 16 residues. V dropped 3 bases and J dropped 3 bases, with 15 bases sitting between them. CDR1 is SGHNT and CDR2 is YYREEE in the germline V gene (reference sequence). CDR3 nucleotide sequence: TGTGCCAGCAGCTCCGGGGTAGTAGTCGACACCGGGGAGCTGTTTTTT. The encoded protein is CASSSGVVVDTGELFF.

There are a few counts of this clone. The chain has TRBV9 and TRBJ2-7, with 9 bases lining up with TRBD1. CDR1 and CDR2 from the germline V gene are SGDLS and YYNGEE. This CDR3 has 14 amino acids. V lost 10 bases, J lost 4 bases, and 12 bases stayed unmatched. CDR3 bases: TGTGCCGGATGGACGGGACAGGGATGGTACGAGCAGTACTTC. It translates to CAGWTGQGWYEQYF.

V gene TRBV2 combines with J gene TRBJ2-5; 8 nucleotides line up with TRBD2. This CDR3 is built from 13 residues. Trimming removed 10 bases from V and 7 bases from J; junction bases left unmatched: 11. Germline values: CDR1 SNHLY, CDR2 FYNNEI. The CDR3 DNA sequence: TGTGCCACGCCATTAGCGGGGTCGGGGACCCAGTACTTC. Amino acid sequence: CATPLAGSGTQYF.

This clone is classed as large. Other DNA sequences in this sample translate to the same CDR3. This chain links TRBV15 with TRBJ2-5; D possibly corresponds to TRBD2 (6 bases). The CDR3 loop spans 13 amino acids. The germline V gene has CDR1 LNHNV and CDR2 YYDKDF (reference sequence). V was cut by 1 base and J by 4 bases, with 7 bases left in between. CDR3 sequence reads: CATSRVGGETQYF. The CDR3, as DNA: TGTGCCACCAGCAGAGTGGGAGGAGAGACCCAGTACTTC.

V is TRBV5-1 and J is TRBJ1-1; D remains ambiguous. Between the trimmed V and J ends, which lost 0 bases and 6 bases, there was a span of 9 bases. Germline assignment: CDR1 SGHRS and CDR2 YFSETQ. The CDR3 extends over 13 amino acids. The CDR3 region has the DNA TGCGCCAGCAGCTTGGACCTATTCCCTGAAGCTTTCTTT. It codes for CASSLDLFPEAFF.

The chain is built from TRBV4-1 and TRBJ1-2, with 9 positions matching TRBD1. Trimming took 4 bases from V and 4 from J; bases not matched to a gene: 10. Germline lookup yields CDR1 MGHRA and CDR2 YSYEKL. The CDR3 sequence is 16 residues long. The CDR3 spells CASSRTTGGYGYGYTF. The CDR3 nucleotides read TGCGCCAGCAGCCGAACAACAGGGGGCTACGGCTATGGCTACACCTTC.

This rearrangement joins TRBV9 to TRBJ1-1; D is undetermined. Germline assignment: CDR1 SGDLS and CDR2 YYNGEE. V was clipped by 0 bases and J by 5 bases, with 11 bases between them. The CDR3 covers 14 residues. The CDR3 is CASSVGVGGTEAFF. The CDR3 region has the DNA TGTGCCAGCAGCGTAGGGGTTGGAGGGACTGAAGCTTTCTTT.

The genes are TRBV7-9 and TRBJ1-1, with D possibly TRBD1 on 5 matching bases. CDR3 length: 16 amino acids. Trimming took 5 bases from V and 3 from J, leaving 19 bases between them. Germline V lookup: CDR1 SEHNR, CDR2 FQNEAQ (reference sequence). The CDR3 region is CASSTPVGGGYTEAFF. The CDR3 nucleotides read TGTGCCAGCAGCACGCCGGTGGGGGGAGGGTACACTGAAGCTTTCTTT.

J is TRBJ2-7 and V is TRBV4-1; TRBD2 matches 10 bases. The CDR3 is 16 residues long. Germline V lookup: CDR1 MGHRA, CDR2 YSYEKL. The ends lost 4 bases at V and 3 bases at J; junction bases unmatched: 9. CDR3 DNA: TGCGCCAGCAGCCTATCAGCGGGGGGGCGGGGCTACGAGCAGTACTTC. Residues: CASSLSAGGRGYEQYF.

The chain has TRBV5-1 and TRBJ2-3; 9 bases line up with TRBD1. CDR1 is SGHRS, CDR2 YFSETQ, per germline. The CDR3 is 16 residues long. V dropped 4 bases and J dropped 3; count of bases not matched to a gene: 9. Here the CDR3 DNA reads TGCGCCAGCAGCCGTTCTGGGACAGGGAATACAGATACGCAGTATTTT. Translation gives CASSRSGTGNTDTQYF.

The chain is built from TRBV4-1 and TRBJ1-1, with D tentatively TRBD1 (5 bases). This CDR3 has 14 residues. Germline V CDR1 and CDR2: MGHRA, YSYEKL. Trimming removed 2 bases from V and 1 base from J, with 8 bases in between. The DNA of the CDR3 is TGCGCCAGCAGCCAAAGTAGGGGGAACACTGAAGCTTTCTTT. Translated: CASSQSRGNTEAFF.

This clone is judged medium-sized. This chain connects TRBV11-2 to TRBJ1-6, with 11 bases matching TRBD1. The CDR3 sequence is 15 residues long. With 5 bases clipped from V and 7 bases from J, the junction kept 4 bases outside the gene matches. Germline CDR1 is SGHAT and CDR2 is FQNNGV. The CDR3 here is CASSPGTGGNSPLHF. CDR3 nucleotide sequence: TGTGCCAGCAGCCCGGGGACAGGGGGAAATTCACCCCTCCACTTT.

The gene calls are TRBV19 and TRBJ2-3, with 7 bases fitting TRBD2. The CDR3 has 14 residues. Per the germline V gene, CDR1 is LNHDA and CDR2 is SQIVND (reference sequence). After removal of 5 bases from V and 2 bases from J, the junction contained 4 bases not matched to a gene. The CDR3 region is CASSGLADTDTQYF. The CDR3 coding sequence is TGTGCCAGTAGTGGGCTAGCGGACACAGATACGCAGTATTTT.

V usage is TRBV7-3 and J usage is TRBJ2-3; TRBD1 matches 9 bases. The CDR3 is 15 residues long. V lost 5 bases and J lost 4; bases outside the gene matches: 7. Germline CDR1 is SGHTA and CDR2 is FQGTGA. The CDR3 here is CASSRTGGEADTQYF. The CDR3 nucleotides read TGTGCCAGCAGCCGTACAGGGGGCGAGGCAGATACGCAGTATTTT.

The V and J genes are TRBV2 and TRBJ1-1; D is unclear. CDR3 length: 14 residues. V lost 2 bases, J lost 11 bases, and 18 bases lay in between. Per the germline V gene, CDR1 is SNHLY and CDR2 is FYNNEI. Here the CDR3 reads CASSESGGMLNAFF. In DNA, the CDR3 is TGTGCCAGCAGTGAATCGGGCGGGATGTTGAACGCTTTCTTT.

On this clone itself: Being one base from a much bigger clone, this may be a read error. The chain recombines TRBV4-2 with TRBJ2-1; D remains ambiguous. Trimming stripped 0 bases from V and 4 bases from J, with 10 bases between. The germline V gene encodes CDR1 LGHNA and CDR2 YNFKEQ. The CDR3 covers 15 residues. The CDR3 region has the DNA TGTGCCAGCAGCCAAGAGCCGGCGGCTTACAATGAGCAGTTCTTC. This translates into CASSQEPAAYNEQFF.

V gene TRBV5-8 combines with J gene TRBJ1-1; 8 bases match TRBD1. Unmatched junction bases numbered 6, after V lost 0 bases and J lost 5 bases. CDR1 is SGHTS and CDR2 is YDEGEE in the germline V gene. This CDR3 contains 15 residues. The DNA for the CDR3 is TGTGCCAGCAGCTTGGAGGCAGGGGGCAATACTGAAGCTTTCTTT. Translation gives CASSLEAGGNTEAFF.

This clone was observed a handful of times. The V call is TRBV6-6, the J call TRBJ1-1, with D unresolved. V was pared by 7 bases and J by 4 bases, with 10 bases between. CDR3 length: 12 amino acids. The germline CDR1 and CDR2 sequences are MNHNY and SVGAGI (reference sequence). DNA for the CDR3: TGTGCCAGCAACCCCAGCGGCACTGAAGCTTTCTTT. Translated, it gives CASNPSGTEAFF.

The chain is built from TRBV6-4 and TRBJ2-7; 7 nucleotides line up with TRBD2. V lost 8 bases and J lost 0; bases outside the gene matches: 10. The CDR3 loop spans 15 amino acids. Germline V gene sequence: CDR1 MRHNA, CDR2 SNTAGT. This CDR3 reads CASVSGGRSSYEQYV. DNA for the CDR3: TGTGCCAGCGTTTCGGGGGGAAGAAGCTCCTACGAGCAGTACGTC.

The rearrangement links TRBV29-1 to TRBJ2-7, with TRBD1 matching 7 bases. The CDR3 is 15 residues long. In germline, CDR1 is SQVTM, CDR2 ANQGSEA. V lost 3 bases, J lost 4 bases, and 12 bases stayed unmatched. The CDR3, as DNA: TGCAGCGTTGAGGGCCGGGGACAGCAACCTTACGAGCAGTACTTC. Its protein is CSVEGRGQQPYEQYF.